Listed here is a single TCR beta chain. The V segment lost 8 bases and the J segment 6 bases; nucleotides outside the gene matches: 11. In germline, CDR1 is SGHDN, CDR2 FVKESK. There are 15 residues in the CDR3. These data are taken from a study of blood T cell repertoires in COVID-19. Study in general: The study drew acute and convalescent COVID-19 samples from the United States, Italy and Spain.

Method: immunoSEQ multiplex PCR; TCRdb's copy keeps in-frame clones and lacks some. The sample includes some 70,000 clones, 89% of them seen just once. The V call is TRBV14, the J call TRBJ1-1, with 11 nucleotides matching TRBD1. The sample comprised peripheral blood. This TCR derives from a man aged 45-65 years with active COVID-19. CDR3 DNA: TGTGCCAGCCTCAGGACAGGGGGCGGAAAAGCTGAAGCTTTCTTT. It yields the protein CASLRTGGGKAEAFF.